This TCR beta chain was sequenced for a study of blood T cell repertoires in COVID-19 (dated by TCRdb to the early 2020s). Study-level background: Collaborator samples came from the United States, Italy and Spain and covered acute and convalescent phases of COVID-19. The material from the prospective study consisted of cDNA or gDNA derived from T cells, B-cell-depleted T cells, or PBMCs. Deeply sampled blood TCRbeta repertoires from subjects exposed to, actively infected with, or recovered from COVID-19 were included in the dataset. The repertoires were released in a freely available public database intended as a resource for research on the immune response to SARS-CoV-2. The samples were drawn from the first 160 participants of the ongoing ImmuneRACE study and from 1,254 subjects provided by 6 global collaborators. Sample metadata almost always included a de-identified subject ID, COVID-19 status, age in years and sex. HLA class I and class II types, where available, came from metadata supplied by the sample provider rather than from assay-based typing. Overall results and qualifications from the work: Clinical and demographic metadata were provided uncurated, with the amount varying by source and participant.

Turning to this clone: This receptor's antigen is unknown. No clone much larger than this one lies a single base away; base qualities are absent.

Whole blood was collected in K2EDTA tubes by collaborating institutions according to the institutions' own protocols. Collaborator samples were shipped for TCRbeta analysis as frozen whole blood, isolated PBMCs, or DNA extracted from either sample type. Reading the germline V gene (reference sequence) gives CDR1 SEHNR and CDR2 FQNEAQ. From cysteine to phenylalanine, the CDR3 is 15 amino acids long. The DNA shown is the 45-base CDR3, in frame from base 1. The junction shows trimming of 3 bases on V and 4 bases on J, and the gene matches do not reach 8 bases of it. The immunoSEQ Assay, a bias-controlled multiplex PCR, was used to amplify TCRbeta CDR3 regions from genomic DNA. The paper's data handling went like this. Within the assay, amplification of reference gene primers was used to estimate how many nucleated cells each sample contained. To quantify the absolute abundance of each unique TCRbeta CDR3 rearrangement, sequence reads were collapsed and filtered. For each sample, productive Simpson clonality was calculated by taking the square root of Simpson's diversity index across productive rearrangements. TCRdb holds this immuneACCESS table with in-frame rearrangements only. Some clones are missing; in checked studies, unresolved V genes explain under half, and the rest has no known cause. That table supplies the V and J calls and clone size; D and trimming were determined from the DNA. A total of about 200,000 clones appear in this sample, approximately 85% of them only once. 11% of the sample is taken by the ten largest.

The receptor was derived from a human donor with active or convalescent COVID-19. The donor label of this sample is uncertain. The sequence is built from TRBV7-9 and TRBJ1-1; 7 nucleotides in the junction match TRBD1. The material sequenced was peripheral blood. The CDR3 has the sequence CASSFGTVRLTEAFF. The nucleotide sequence is TGTGCCAGCAGCTTTGGGACAGTGAGGCTCACTGAAGCTTTCTTT.